The 19 T cell receptor beta chains given below trace back to one sample, sequenced in a study of cytotoxic CD8 clonotypes in ibrutinib-treated CLL. TCRdb's table, derived via immunoSEQ multiplex PCR, lists solely in-frame clones and lacks some. Here the sample spans some 200,000 clones, 70% to 75% being singletons. The sample consisted of PBMCs, taken after 12 months of ibrutinib treatment. Source of these receptors: a human donor with chronic lymphocytic leukemia.

The CDR3: CASSRRTGVYEQYF. CDR3 nucleotides: TGCGCCAGCAGCCGCCGGACAGGGGTTTACGAGCAGTACTTC. The V call is TRBV23-1, the J call TRBJ2-7; 9 bases agree with TRBD1. TRBV23-1 is reported as an ORF; its role is uncertain. This CDR3 contains 14 residues. V dropped 6 bases and J dropped 4; count of bases not matched to a gene: 7.

The chain is built from TRBV30 and TRBJ1-3; perhaps TRBD1 as D (5 bases). Trimming cost V 0 bases and J 3 bases, with 9 bases left between them. The V gene's germline CDR1 is GTSNPN and CDR2 SVGIG (reference sequence). This CDR3 has 14 amino acids. Here the CDR3 reads CAWSVEGYGNTIYF. In DNA, the CDR3 is TGTGCCTGGAGTGTAGAGGGGTATGGAAACACCATATATTTT.

The V call is TRBV7-3, the J call TRBJ1-1; D is undetermined. The V gene lost 5 bases and the J gene lost 5 bases, with 12 bases spanning the gap. Per the germline V gene, CDR1 is SGHTA and CDR2 is FQGTGA. The CDR3 runs 13 residues. CDR3 residues: CASSATASTEAFF. The CDR3 DNA is TGTGCCAGCAGCGCCACTGCGAGTACTGAAGCTTTCTTT.

The CDR3 sequence is CASSYGPGKAYEQYF. CDR3 nucleotide sequence: TGTGCCAGCAGTTACGGTCCAGGAAAGGCCTACGAGCAGTACTTC. The chain couples TRBV6-6 to TRBJ2-7, with D hard to call. CDR1 and CDR2 from the germline V gene are MNHNY and SVGAGI (reference sequence). V was clipped by 2 bases and J by 2 bases, with 13 bases between them. The CDR3 spans 15 residues.

The chain carries TRBV5-6 and TRBJ2-7, with D unclear. Germline CDR1 and CDR2: SGHDT and YYEEEE. The CDR3 loop spans 14 amino acids. V lost 0 bases to trimming and J lost 2 bases, with 9 bases between them. CDR3 bases: TGTGCCAGCAGCTTGGACTATACTGCCTACGAGCAGTACTTC. Amino acids: CASSLDYTAYEQYF.

The genes are TRBV9 and TRBJ2-1, with TRBD2 matching 10 bases. V shed 3 bases, J shed 8 bases, and the junction held 8 bases outside the gene matches. The CDR3 totals 15 residues. Germline loops: CDR1 SGDLS, CDR2 YYNGEE. The CDR3 DNA sequence: TGTGCCAGCAGCGCAGAGACTAGCGGGCGGCATGAGCAGTTCTTC. Its translation is CASSAETSGRHEQFF.

The chain recombines TRBV5-6 with TRBJ2-5, with 8 bases that match TRBD2. This CDR3 comprises 14 residues. The germline gives CDR1 SGHDT, CDR2 YYEEEE. The junction had 4 bases not matched to a gene; V was cut back by 4 bases and J by 2 bases. Here the CDR3 reads CASSPGTRQETQYF. CDR3 sequence (DNA): TGTGCCAGCAGCCCCGGGACTAGGCAAGAGACCCAGTACTTC.

In nucleotides, the CDR3 is TGTGCCAGCAGCCCAGACGGGCAGGGGATTTTCGGCTACACCTTC. Protein: CASSPDGQGIFGYTF. This chain links TRBV7-2 with TRBJ1-2; tentatively, D is TRBD1 (6 bases). Trimming left V 5 bases short and J 8 bases short, with 21 bases between. Germline CDR1 reads SGHTA; CDR2 reads FQGNSA. This CDR3 spans 15 amino acids.

The rearrangement links TRBV29-1 to TRBJ2-2; D is undetermined. V was pared by 1 base and J by 0 bases, with 6 bases between. This CDR3 is built from 14 residues. Germline V CDR1 and CDR2: SQVTM, ANQGSEA. CDR3 sequence: CSVEGFSNTGELFF. The CDR3 DNA is TGCAGCGTTGAAGGGTTTTCGAACACCGGGGAGCTGTTTTTT.

The chain recombines TRBV5-1 with TRBJ2-7, with 7 bases lining up with TRBD1. Germline V CDR1 and CDR2: SGHRS, YFSETQ. This CDR3 is 13 amino acids long. V trimming: 4 bases; J trimming: 2 bases; junction bases outside the gene matches: 3. The CDR3: CASSPGQTYEQYF. CDR3 coding DNA: TGCGCCAGCAGCCCGGGACAGACCTACGAGCAGTACTTC.

The chain links TRBV12-5 to TRBJ1-2, with 8 nucleotides matching TRBD1. There are 15 residues in the CDR3. The V segment lost 1 base and the J segment 4 bases; nucleotides outside the gene matches: 5. The V gene's germline CDR1 is LGHNT and CDR2 FRNRAP. CDR3 in amino acids: CASGLGQGLGYGYTF. The CDR3 DNA reads as TGTGCTAGTGGTTTGGGACAGGGGTTGGGCTATGGCTACACCTTC.

The CDR3 nucleotides read TGTGCCTGGAGTCAGAGTATACCTACCTACGAGCAGTACTTC. Amino acid sequence: CAWSQSIPTYEQYF. The chain employs TRBV30 and TRBJ2-7; D gene uncertain. Germline CDR1 is GTSNPN and CDR2 is SVGIG (reference sequence). The CDR3 runs 14 residues. Trimming took 2 bases from V and 2 from J, leaving 13 bases between them. Filled out from reference TRBV30 and TRBJ2-7, the complete variable domain reads SQTIHQWPATLVQPVGSPLSLECTVEGTSNPNLYWYRQAAGRGLQLLFYSVGIGQISSEVPQNLSASRPQDRQFILSSKKLLLSDSGFYLCAWSQSIPTYEQYFGPGTRLTVT.

This clone was observed a handful of times. The chain's CDR3 is CASSYARMNTGELFF. The CDR3, as DNA: TGTGCCAGCAGTTACGCCAGGATGAACACCGGGGAGCTGTTTTTT. This chain links TRBV6-5 with TRBJ2-2, with unresolved D. This CDR3 comprises 15 residues. Between the trimmed V and J ends, which lost 2 bases and 1 base, there was a span of 8 bases. Germline-derived CDR1 and CDR2 are MNHEY and SVGAGI.

The J gene is TRBJ2-7, the V gene TRBV27, with 7 bases lining up with TRBD2. Germline V gene lookup returns CDR1 MNHEY and CDR2 SMNVEV (reference sequence). The junction had 4 bases not matched to a gene; V was cut back by 4 bases and J by 4 bases. The CDR3 has 13 amino acids. The CDR3 bases are TGTGCCAGCAGTTGGGCTAGCGGATACGAGCAGTACTTC. It encodes CASSWASGYEQYF.

This chain joins TRBV7-9 and TRBJ1-3; possible D gene TRBD1, 5 bases. CDR1 is SEHNR, CDR2 FQNEAQ, per germline (reference sequence). V was cut by 1 base and J by 0 bases, with 7 bases left in between. There are 15 residues in the CDR3. DNA of the CDR3: TGTGCCAGCAGCTTAGTTACAGGCTCTGGAAACACCATATATTTT. Its translation: CASSLVTGSGNTIYF.

There are a few counts of this clone. The chain is built from TRBV29-1 and TRBJ1-2, with a possible D match to TRBD1 (5 bases). The CDR3 is 12 residues long. The germline V gene has CDR1 SQVTM and CDR2 ANQGSEA. V lost 4 bases and J lost 2, with 8 bases in between. As DNA, the CDR3 is TGCAGCGTTGGACAGCTGAACTATGGCTACACCTTC. Its protein product is CSVGQLNYGYTF. The full variable domain, its missing parts supplied by reference TRBV29-1 and TRBJ1-2, is SAVISQKPSRDICQRGTSLTIQCQVDSQVTMMFWYRQQPGQSLTLIATANQGSEATYESGFVIDKFPISRPNLTFSTLTVSNMSPEDSSIYLCSVGQLNYGYTFGSGTRLTVV.

The chain couples TRBV21-1 to TRBJ2-7; the D call in the table, TRBD1, was not verified against the DNA. TRBV21-1 is designated a pseudogene. The CDR3 consists of 15 residues. CDR3 sequence reads: CASSDGQGRTDEQYF. The DNA for the CDR3 is TGTGCCAGCAGCGATGGACAGGGTCGGACAGACGAGCAGTACTTC.

A single count supports this clone. The CDR3: CASSRTRPEADTQYF. CDR3 nucleotide sequence: TGTGCCAGCAGTCGTACGCGGCCCGAAGCAGATACGCAGTATTTT. The chain carries TRBV6-5 and TRBJ2-3; no reliable D call. Germline V gives CDR1 MNHEY, CDR2 SVGAGI. V was pared by 5 bases and J by 4 bases, with 16 bases between. This CDR3 is built from 15 residues.

The table lists this clone with a few counts. This chain links TRBV5-1 with TRBJ2-1, with D uncertain. Germline V gene data show CDR1 as SGHRS and CDR2 as YFSETQ. V was pared by 5 bases and J by 0 bases, with 6 bases between. The CDR3 runs 13 residues. CDR3 protein: CASRPSSYNEQFF. CDR3 DNA: TGCGCCAGCAGACCTAGCTCCTACAATGAGCAGTTCTTC.